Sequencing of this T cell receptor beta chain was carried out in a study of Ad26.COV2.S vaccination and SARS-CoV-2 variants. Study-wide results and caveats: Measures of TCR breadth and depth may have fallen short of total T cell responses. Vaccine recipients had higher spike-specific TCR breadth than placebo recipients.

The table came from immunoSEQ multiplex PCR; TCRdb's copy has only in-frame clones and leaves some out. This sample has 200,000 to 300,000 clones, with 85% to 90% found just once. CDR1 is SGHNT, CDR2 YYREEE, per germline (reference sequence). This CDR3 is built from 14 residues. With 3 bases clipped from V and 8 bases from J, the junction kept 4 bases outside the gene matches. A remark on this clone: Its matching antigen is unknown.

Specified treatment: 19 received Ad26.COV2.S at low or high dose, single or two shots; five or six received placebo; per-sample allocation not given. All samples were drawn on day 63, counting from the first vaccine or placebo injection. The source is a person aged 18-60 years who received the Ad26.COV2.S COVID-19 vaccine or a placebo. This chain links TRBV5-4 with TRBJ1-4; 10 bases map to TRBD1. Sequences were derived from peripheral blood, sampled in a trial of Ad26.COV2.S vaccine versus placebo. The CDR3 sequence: CASSSPGQGEKLFF. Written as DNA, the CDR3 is TGTGCCAGCAGCTCGCCGGGACAGGGGGAAAAACTGTTTTTT.